This is a list of T cell receptor beta chains from one sample in a study of a mutant IDH1 vaccine in newly diagnosed glioma. The antigens of these receptors remain unknown. Data came from immunoSEQ multiplex PCR; TCRdb stores just in-frame clones and leaves some out. The sample yields 60,000 to 85,000 clones, 75% to 90% seen once. The sequenced sample was PBMCs, obtained from a glioma patient whose treatment included an IDH1 peptide vaccine. These receptors were collected from a woman aged 50 to 65 with glioma. CDR3s include the opening cysteine and the closing phenylalanine or tryptophan.

CSVDTGYTF	TRBV29-1	TRBJ1-2
CASSYSDRAQPQHF	TRBV6-6	TRBJ1-5
CSVGVPGEQYF	TRBV29-1	TRBJ2-7
CASQGPGELFF	TRBV28	TRBJ2-2
CASSLSPGATNEKLFF	TRBV9	TRBJ1-4
CASSLSPGKEPVKLFF	TRBV5-1	TRBJ1-4
CASSSTSEGSYEQYF	TRBV28	TRBJ2-7
CASSINPPTVSNQPQHF	TRBV19	TRBJ1-5
CASSDSLAGVEPQHF	TRBV6-1	TRBJ1-5
CASSPGLADYNEQFF	TRBV6-5	TRBJ2-1
CASSHPMNMNTEAFF	TRBV7-9	TRBJ1-1
CAIRLGTSGSLSTDTQYF	TRBV10-3	TRBJ2-3
CASSLGRFGNTIYF	TRBV6-6	TRBJ1-3
CASSQDSRGSYNSPLHF	TRBV4-1	TRBJ1-6
CATLAGSSYEQYF	TRBV6-6	TRBJ2-7
CASPGGPYGYTF	TRBV30	TRBJ1-2
CASSGVAKNIQYF	TRBV5-4	TRBJ2-4
CASSRGWAYGYTF	TRBV14	TRBJ1-2
CATSKDRVSYEQYF	TRBV19	TRBJ2-7
CASSAGEQYF	TRBV10-2	TRBJ2-5
CASSFSFGLAAYEQYF	TRBV27	TRBJ2-7
CASRDREREKLFF	TRBV19	TRBJ1-4
CASSLRGNSPLHF	TRBV13	TRBJ1-6
CASRDRVNYGYTF	TRBV28	TRBJ1-2
CASSLSGQLNQPQHF	TRBV7-2	TRBJ1-5
CASSLAPGTANTGELFF	TRBV5-1	TRBJ2-2
CASSSATGTSFEQYF	TRBV7-2	TRBJ2-7
CASSGQNEQFF	TRBV2	TRBJ2-1
CASSLSNTGELFF	TRBV27	TRBJ2-2
CSARGTGATYEQYF	TRBV29-1	TRBJ2-7
CASRGQGLGEKLFF	TRBV9	TRBJ1-4
CAISTTAGTRNEQFF	TRBV10-3	TRBJ2-1
CASRLTGYEQYF	TRBV28	TRBJ2-7
CASSYGEAGNTIYF	TRBV6-6	TRBJ1-3
CASSLSGLAYEQYF	TRBV7-9	TRBJ2-7
CASSSRLIVGGHNEQFF	TRBV9	TRBJ2-1
CSVPSQGTMNTEAFF	TRBV29-1	TRBJ1-1
CASSQAGEGRGAFF	TRBV18	TRBJ1-1
CATSRDRVSDEQFF	TRBV15	TRBJ2-1
CASSLIGSNEQFF	TRBV4-1	TRBJ2-1
CATSSDLFPKRGSYNSPLHF	TRBV15	TRBJ1-6
CASSQGQPYNEQFF	TRBV10-1	TRBJ2-1
CSVPQVGRTDTQYF	TRBV29-1	TRBJ2-3
CSVDGRGGTGELFF	TRBV29-1	TRBJ2-2
CASSLGQAGDYGYTF	TRBV7-2	TRBJ1-2
CASSLGQGDYEQYF	TRBV7-9	TRBJ2-7
CASSSGSAATNEKLFF	TRBV9	TRBJ1-4
CASNRGEYGYTF	TRBV28	TRBJ1-2
CASSRLAGGQQFF	TRBV19	TRBJ2-1
CASSLWGSGANVLTF	TRBV28	TRBJ2-6
CASSRTPSNTEAFF	TRBV7-2	TRBJ1-1
CASSLGGEGAQDTQYF	TRBV28	TRBJ2-3